This is a list of T cell receptor beta chains from one sample in a study of molecular identifiers for immune sequencing clone quantification. From the PCR reads, TCRdb called clonotypes with MiXCR, one entry per CDR3 protein. The profile shows about 98,000 distinct CDR3 sequences, 35% of them singletons. The sample consisted of naive CD8+ T cells from blood, with Jurkat cell RNA spiked in. These TCRs come from a human donor in good health. Some libraries in this study had Jurkat cell RNA spiked in. CDR3s include the opening cysteine and the closing phenylalanine or tryptophan. Rows give clone size only sometimes, using once, few, many, or a class for an expanded clone.

cdr3_aa v_call clone_size
CASSSRLGSTDTQYF TRBV13 many
CASSRDSLDTQYF TRBV13 .
CASSLAPRSGNTIYF TRBV7-8 few
CASSTSGTSYEQYF TRBV12-3/TRBV12-4 .
CASSSGQSSYEQYF TRBV11-1 few
CASSLPDGTEFFGTQYF TRBV5-6 many
CASSEWSGPTDTQYF TRBV10-1 .
CASSPPGLGSYEQYF TRBV11-2 .
CASMGRSGYTF TRBV2 few
CASSLLAGGDNEQFF TRBV28 .
CASSDGGLLTSGYVVNEQFF TRBV2 few
CASSLYRGTEAFF TRBV28 few
CASSPRQDDHSNQPQHF TRBV27 once
CASSAGHTYEQYF TRBV19 .
CASSLSTGGLAFEQYF TRBV27 .
CASSQGATDTQYF TRBV4-1 many
CASSWGNQPQHF TRBV28 few